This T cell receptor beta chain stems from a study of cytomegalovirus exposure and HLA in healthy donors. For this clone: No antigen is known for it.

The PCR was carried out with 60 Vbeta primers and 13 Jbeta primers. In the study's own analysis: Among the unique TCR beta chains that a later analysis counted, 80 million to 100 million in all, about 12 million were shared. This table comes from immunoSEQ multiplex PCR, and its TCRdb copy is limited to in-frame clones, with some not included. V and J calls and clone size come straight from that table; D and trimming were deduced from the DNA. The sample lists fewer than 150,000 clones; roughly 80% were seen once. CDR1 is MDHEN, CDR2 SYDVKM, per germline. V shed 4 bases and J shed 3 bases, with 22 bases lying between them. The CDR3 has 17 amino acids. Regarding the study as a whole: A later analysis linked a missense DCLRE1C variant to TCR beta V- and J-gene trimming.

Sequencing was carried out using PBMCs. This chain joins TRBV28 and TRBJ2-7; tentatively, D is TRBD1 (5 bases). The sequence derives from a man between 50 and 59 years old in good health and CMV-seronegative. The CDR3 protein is CASSSPSAGRSNYEQYF. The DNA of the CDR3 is TGTGCCAGCAGTTCGCCCTCCGCAGGGCGGTCTAACTACGAGCAGTACTTC.